The 30 T cell receptor beta chains below come from one sample, sequenced in a study of blood T cell repertoires in COVID-19. Here immunoSEQ multiplex PCR was the method, and the copy in TCRdb shows in-frame clones only, minus some. The sample records fewer than 250,000 clones, around four fifths being singletons. Source material: peripheral blood. These receptors were taken from a woman between 45 and 60 years old with acute or convalescent COVID-19.

This clone was seen once. V is TRBV18 and J is TRBJ2-7, with 8 bases aligning to TRBD2. The CDR3 runs to 15 residues. The J segment lost 3 bases and the V segment lost 1 base, leaving 5 bases of the junction unmatched. Germline V lookup: CDR1 KGHSH, CDR2 LQKENI. The CDR3 nucleotides are TGTGCCAGCTCACCACTAGGGACTAGTAGCTACGAGCAGTACTTC. It translates to CASSPLGTSSYEQYF.

The CDR3 is CASSYQYNSPLHF. In DNA, the CDR3 is TGTGCCAGCAGTTACCAGTATAATTCACCCCTCCACTTT. The rearrangement links TRBV6-5 to TRBJ1-6; D unclear. Between the trimmed V and J ends, which lost 2 bases and 4 bases, there was a span of 3 bases. CDR1 and CDR2 from the germline V gene are MNHEY and SVGAGI. The CDR3 runs to 13 residues.

This rearrangement joins TRBV14 to TRBJ1-1; 8 nucleotides line up with TRBD1. CDR3 length: 17 residues. V shed 0 bases and J 5 bases; nucleotides not matched to a gene: 11. CDR1 is SGHDN and CDR2 is FVKESK in the germline V gene. CDR3 protein: CASSQERTGPLRTEAFF. CDR3 DNA sequence: TGTGCCAGCAGCCAAGAGAGGACAGGGCCTCTTAGGACTGAAGCTTTCTTT.

The chain recombines TRBV15 with TRBJ2-2; 11 bases fit TRBD1. Germline V gene sequence: CDR1 LNHNV, CDR2 YYDKDF (reference sequence). Trimming cost V 0 bases and J 2 bases; bases outside gene matches: 5. The CDR3 totals 18 residues. The CDR3 region is CATSREGRTGGNTGELFF. Here the CDR3 DNA reads TGTGCCACCAGCAGAGAGGGACGGACAGGGGGCAACACCGGGGAGCTGTTTTTT.

This rearrangement joins TRBV7-2 to TRBJ2-3; TRBD2 might be the D (6 bases). The germline V gene has CDR1 SGHTA and CDR2 FQGNSA. This CDR3 is built from 15 residues. V lost 1 base and J lost 0, with 8 bases in between. The CDR3 sequence: CASSLGGVSTDTQYF. The CDR3 nucleotides read TGTGCCAGCAGCTTAGGGGGGGTTAGCACAGATACGCAGTATTTT.

The chain uses TRBV28 and TRBJ2-1; D call uncertain. Trimming removed 6 bases from V and 7 bases from J, with 10 bases in between. Germline values: CDR1 MDHEN, CDR2 SYDVKM. There are 12 residues in the CDR3. This CDR3 reads CASSTLPNEQFF. The CDR3 DNA is TGTGCCAGCAGCACTCTCCCAAATGAGCAGTTCTTC.

The rearrangement links TRBV2 to TRBJ1-1, with a possible D match to TRBD1 (5 bases). Germline V gene data show CDR1 as SNHLY and CDR2 as FYNNEI. V was cut by 7 bases and J by 1 base, with 13 bases left in between. The CDR3 spans 14 residues. This CDR3 reads CASTQTEPNTEAFF. DNA of the CDR3: TGTGCCAGCACTCAGACAGAGCCGAACACTGAAGCTTTCTTT. Together with reference TRBV2 and TRBJ1-1, the CDR3 gives the full variable domain: EPEVTQTPSHQVTQMGQEVILRCVPISNHLYFYWYRQILGQKVEFLVSFYNNEISEKSEIFDDQFSVERPDGSNFTLKIRSTKLEDSAMYFCASTQTEPNTEAFFGQGTRLTVV.

The chain employs TRBV13 and TRBJ1-2; D ambiguous. V shed 5 bases and J shed 3 bases, with 13 bases lying between them. Germline V gives CDR1 PRHDT, CDR2 FYEKMQ (reference sequence). The CDR3 length is 14 residues. The CDR3 protein is CASSKRTGDYGYTF. The DNA of the CDR3 is TGTGCCAGCAGCAAACGAACGGGAGACTATGGCTACACCTTC.

This chain joins TRBV10-3 and TRBJ2-7, with D hard to call. Germline values: CDR1 ENHRY, CDR2 SYGVKD. Between the trimmed V and J ends, which lost 0 bases and 0 bases, there was a span of 12 bases. The CDR3 length is 16 residues. The CDR3 protein is CAISESLGASSYEQYF. As DNA, the CDR3 is TGTGCCATCAGTGAGTCACTTGGTGCTAGCTCCTACGAGCAGTACTTC.

The rearrangement uses TRBV6-5 and TRBJ1-2; D unresolved. CDR1 is MNHEY and CDR2 is SVGAGI in the germline V gene. V lost 2 bases and J 1 base, leaving 5 bases between the germline ends. This CDR3 region has 13 residues. In DNA, the CDR3 is TGTGCCAGCAGTTACACGGTTAACTATGGCTACACCTTC. Residues: CASSYTVNYGYTF.

The chain joins TRBV3-1 (or the pseudogene TRBV3-2) to TRBJ2-1; D is unresolved. Deletions cut 1 base from V and 8 bases from J, with 9 bases between. Germline lookup yields CDR1 LGHDT and CDR2 YNNKEL (reference sequence). The CDR3 is 13 residues long. In DNA form, the CDR3 reads TGTGCCAGCAGCCAAGCCCTAGAGTATGAGCAGTTCTTC. It codes for CASSQALEYEQFF.

V gene TRBV11-2 combines with J gene TRBJ2-7, with 7 bases matching TRBD1. Per the germline V gene, CDR1 is SGHAT and CDR2 is FQNNGV. V shed 5 bases, J shed 1 base, and the junction held 8 bases outside the gene matches. CDR3 length: 15 amino acids. The CDR3 is CASSPTGSPSYEQYF. For the CDR3, the DNA is TGTGCCAGCAGCCCGACAGGGTCCCCATCCTACGAGCAGTACTTC.

This chain joins TRBV10-2 and TRBJ1-5; unclear D gene. Trimming stripped 5 bases from V and 1 base from J, with 9 bases between. Germline values: CDR1 WSHSY, CDR2 SAAADI. The CDR3 is made up of 14 amino acids. CDR3 protein: CASSPSLSNQPQHF. In DNA, the CDR3 is TGCGCCAGCAGTCCTTCCCTGAGCAATCAGCCCCAGCATTTT.

The CDR3: CAISDGSGTDTQYF. The CDR3, as DNA: TGTGCCATCAGTGATGGGAGCGGCACAGATACGCAGTATTTT. This chain links TRBV10-3 with TRBJ2-3; D perhaps matches TRBD2 (5 bases). The V gene lost 3 bases and the J gene lost 1 base, with 8 bases spanning the gap. CDR3 length: 14 residues. Germline CDR1 and CDR2: ENHRY and SYGVKD.

V and J are TRBV11-2 and TRBJ2-7; unclear D gene. The CDR3 is 14 amino acids. Per germline, CDR1 SGHAT and CDR2 FQNNGV. V lost 2 bases to trimming and J lost 2 bases, with 10 bases between them. In nucleotides, the CDR3 is TGTGCCAGCAGCTTAAAAGACTCAACCTACGAGCAGTACTTC. Protein product: CASSLKDSTYEQYF.

The chain has TRBV7-9 and TRBJ2-5; D might be TRBD2 (6 bases). The CDR3 spans 17 residues. Trimming took 5 bases from V and 4 from J, leaving 23 bases between them. Germline V gene data show CDR1 as SEHNR and CDR2 as FQNEAQ (reference sequence). The chain's CDR3 is CASSARKSRLGVETQYF. DNA of the CDR3: TGTGCCAGCAGCGCGCGAAAATCTAGACTAGGGGTAGAGACCCAGTACTTC.

J is TRBJ2-1 and V is TRBV24-1; a weak D match, TRBD1 (5 bases). This CDR3 contains 15 residues. V was cut by 0 bases and J by 7 bases, with 12 bases left in between. Germline CDR1 and CDR2: KGHDR and SFDVKD. CDR3 in DNA: TGTGCCACCAGTGATTTGCAAGCAGGGTATAATGAGCAGTTCTTC. It codes for CATSDLQAGYNEQFF.

This chain joins TRBV10-3 and TRBJ1-2; TRBD1 aligns across 9 bases. The CDR3 totals 12 residues. Germline V lookup: CDR1 ENHRY, CDR2 SYGVKD. With V trimmed by 11 bases and J by 1 base, 2 bases remained unmatched. The CDR3 DNA sequence: TGTGCCGTGACAGGGGGTAACTATGGCTACACCTTC. Translating gives CAVTGGNYGYTF.

This chain joins TRBV3-1 (or the pseudogene TRBV3-2) and TRBJ2-5; no definite D call. Germline V gene data show CDR1 as LGHDT and CDR2 as YNNKEL (reference sequence). Trimming left V 5 bases short and J 3 bases short, with 4 bases between. The CDR3 is made up of 11 amino acids. The CDR3 DNA reads TGTGCCAGCAGCGTCAAAGAGACCCAGTACTTC. Translating it yields CASSVKETQYF.

The J gene is TRBJ2-6, the V gene TRBV27, with D possibly matching TRBD2 (6 bases). Germline loops: CDR1 MNHEY, CDR2 SMNVEV (reference sequence). The CDR3 is made up of 12 amino acids. Deletions cut 11 bases from V and 6 bases from J, with 11 bases between. CDR3: CAAAGMANVLTF. For the CDR3, the DNA is TGTGCCGCGGCGGGGATGGCCAACGTCCTGACTTTC.

The V call is TRBV23-1, the J call TRBJ2-1, with D possibly matching TRBD2 (6 bases). TRBV23-1 is classed as an ORF, of uncertain function. V lost 3 bases to trimming and J lost 3 bases, with 15 bases between them. The CDR3 is made up of 16 amino acids. CDR3 loop: CASSHPGTRGYNEQFF. CDR3 in DNA: TGCGCCAGCAGTCATCCCGGGACTCGTGGCTACAATGAGCAGTTCTTC.

The chain carries TRBV28 and TRBJ1-3, with 9 positions matching TRBD1. The CDR3 spans 15 residues. Losses at the gene ends were 5 bases for V and 4 bases for J; bases not matched to a gene: 6. Germline CDR1 reads MDHEN; CDR2 reads SYDVKM. The CDR3 bases are TGTGCCAGCAGTCAATGGGACAGGGCGGGAAACACCATATATTTT. Its translation is CASSQWDRAGNTIYF.

The J gene is TRBJ2-1, the V gene TRBV23-1, with TRBD1 identical over 8 bases. TRBV23-1 is assigned to the ORF class and has an uncertain function. After removal of 10 bases from V and 8 bases from J, the junction contained 22 bases not matched to a gene. This CDR3 comprises 17 residues. The CDR3 reads CAIGPPAGGPGVDEQFF. The CDR3 nucleotides are TGCGCCATTGGTCCGCCGGCAGGGGGCCCCGGGGTCGATGAGCAGTTCTTC.

The rearrangement uses TRBV7-2 and TRBJ1-1; a weak D match, TRBD1 (6 bases). The V and J ends lost 5 bases and 0 bases respectively, with 10 bases between them. The CDR3 totals 14 residues. Germline V gene lookup returns CDR1 SGHTA and CDR2 FQGNSA. This CDR3 reads CASSGRGLNTEAFF. In DNA form, the CDR3 reads TGTGCCAGCAGCGGCAGGGGCTTGAACACTGAAGCTTTCTTT. The full variable domain, rest sourced from reference TRBV7-2 and TRBJ1-1, is GAGVSQSPSNKVTEKGKDVELRCDPISGHTALYWYRQSLGQGLEFLIYFQGNSAPDKSGLPSDRFSAERTGGSVSTLTIQRTQQEDSAVYLCASSGRGLNTEAFFGQGTRLTVV.

CDR3 sequence reads: CASSGQGYSYNEQFF. CDR3 DNA sequence: TGCGCCAGCAGCGGACAGGGTTATTCCTACAATGAGCAGTTCTTC. V gene TRBV5-1 combines with J gene TRBJ2-1, with 8 bases aligning to TRBD1. From germline, CDR1 is SGHRS and CDR2 YFSETQ. This CDR3 has 15 residues. The ends lost 4 bases at V and 1 base at J; junction bases unmatched: 4.

V gene TRBV27 combines with J gene TRBJ2-7; the D gene is possibly TRBD1 (5 bases). Deletions cut 8 bases from V and 6 bases from J, with 17 bases between. The CDR3 spans 13 residues. The germline V gene encodes CDR1 MNHEY and CDR2 SMNVEV (reference sequence). In DNA form, the CDR3 reads TGTGCCAGCGGACACCCGCGAAGGGTCGAGCAGTACTTC. Translating gives CASGHPRRVEQYF.

The CDR3 loop reads CASSSGTPNTEAFF. The CDR3, as DNA: TGTGCCAGCAGCTCCGGGACACCTAACACTGAAGCTTTCTTT. The chain uses TRBV28 and TRBJ1-1, with D tentatively TRBD1 (6 bases). The CDR3 is made up of 14 amino acids. V was clipped by 6 bases and J by 2 bases, with 13 bases between them. Germline CDR1 reads MDHEN; CDR2 reads SYDVKM.

The rearrangement joins TRBV5-1 to TRBJ2-7, with D unclear. This CDR3 has 14 amino acids. The V gene lost 1 base and the J gene lost 1 base, with 9 bases spanning the gap. Germline CDR1 is SGHRS and CDR2 is YFSETQ. The CDR3 coding sequence is TGCGCCAGCAGCTTGTTGGCCCATTCCTACGAGCAGTACTTC. Its translation is CASSLLAHSYEQYF. The full variable domain, in which reference TRBV5-1 and TRBJ2-7 provide the parts outside the CDR3, is KAGVTQTPRYLIKTRGQQVTLSCSPISGHRSVSWYQQTPGQGLQFLFEYFSETQRNKGNFPGRFSGRQFSNSRSEMNVSTLELGDSALYLCASSLLAHSYEQYFGPGTRLTVT.

The V and J genes are TRBV7-2 and TRBJ1-2, with TRBD1 matching over 8 bases. With V trimmed by 4 bases and J by 8 bases, 9 bases remained unmatched. The CDR3 runs 14 residues. CDR1 SGHTA and CDR2 FQGNSA come from the germline V gene. In DNA, the CDR3 is TGTGCCAGCAGCTCGCAGGGGGCTGGAAGAGGCTACACCTTC. This encodes CASSSQGAGRGYTF.

This sequence joins TRBV4-1 and TRBJ2-1; 7 positions agree with TRBD1. The trim removed 3 bases at V and 5 bases at J, leaving 7 bases unmatched. The CDR3 extends over 15 amino acids. The germline gives CDR1 MGHRA, CDR2 YSYEKL. CDR3 nucleotides: TGCGCCAGCAGCCATCCGGGACAGCCTAACAATGAGCAGTTCTTC. It encodes CASSHPGQPNNEQFF.